This T cell receptor (beta chain) comes out of a study of cytomegalovirus exposure and HLA in healthy donors. V was clipped by 6 bases and J by 2 bases; unmatched bases: 16. The CDR3 has 17 residues. Germline CDR1 is SNHLY and CDR2 is FYNNEI. All donors participated as healthy donors of bone marrow. It was with 60 Vbeta and 13 Jbeta primers that the PCR ran. Clones were sequenced by immunoSEQ multiplex PCR, and TCRdb holds only the in-frame ones, with some missing. The profile shows more than 200,000 clones, under 90% of them singletons. The genes are TRBV2 and TRBJ2-7; 7 bases line up with TRBD1. The sequence derives from a human donor in good health. Sequenced: PBMCs. This CDR3 reads CASRQGGPGQRTYEQYF. The CDR3 DNA sequence: TGTGCCAGCAGACAAGGGGGACCGGGACAGAGAACCTACGAGCAGTACTTC.